This TCR beta chain came from a study of T cells in Graves' hyperthyroidism and ophthalmopathy. Study results and caveats: In simple terms, a model built on 13 V-J features told ophthalmopathy apart from stable hyperthyroidism.

RNA transcripts gave rise to amplified TCR beta CDR3 regions. Using the HTBI primer set, a first-round RT-PCR was run on the TCR CDR3. TCRdb fed the multiplex PCR reads into MiXCR, producing one record per CDR3 protein. The table includes 500,000 to 600,000 distinct CDR3 sequences, 15% to 20% detected once. The CDR3 totals 14 residues. CDR1 and CDR2 (germline): SGHDT, YYEEEE. Reasons for excluding patients were uncontrolled infection, other autoimmune disease, pregnancy or lactation. This clonotype was counted once. Its antigen remains unidentified. With a much larger clone just one base away, this may be a read error.

The chain is built from TRBV5-6 and TRBJ1-1, with D uncertain. Specimen: blood. The clonotype was recovered from a man aged 40-50 years with Graves' ophthalmopathy. CDR3 nucleotides: TGTGCCAACAGCTTTCAGGAAGGGAGAACTGAAGCTTTCTTT. Its protein is CANSFQEGRTEAFF. The variable domain in full, completed from reference TRBV5-6 and TRBJ1-1, reads DAGVTQSPTHLIKTRGQQVTLRCSPKSGHDTVSWYQQALGQGPQFIFQYYEEEERQRGNFPDRFSGHQFPNYSSELNVNALLLGDSALYLCANSFQEGRTEAFFGQGTRLTVV.